A single sample gave rise to the 31 T cell receptor beta chains below, sequenced in a study of T cells in Graves' hyperthyroidism and ophthalmopathy. The TCR beta CDR3 regions underwent amplification using RNA transcripts as the source. Researchers ran a first-round RT-PCR on the TCR CDR3 using the HTBI primer set. TCRdb ran MiXCR on the multiplex PCR reads and lists one entry per CDR3 protein. Among more than 350,000 distinct CDR3 sequences listed, roughly 15% were seen once. The sequencing sample was made of blood. Every receptor here comes from a woman aged 25 to 39 with Graves' ophthalmopathy.

This clonotype has at least ten counts. The CDR3 loop reads CASSRRGGGGAKDTQYF. In DNA form, the CDR3 reads TGTGCCAGCAGTCGCCGCGGAGGCGGGGGGGCCAAAGATACGCAGTATTTT. This sequence joins TRBV3-1 and TRBJ2-3, with 9 bases matching TRBD2. CDR3 length equals 17 residues. Unmatched junction bases numbered 15, after V lost 6 bases and J lost 5 bases. CDR1 and CDR2 (germline): LGHDT, YNNKEL (reference sequence).

The sample holds many counts of this clonotype. The gene calls are TRBV7-9 and TRBJ1-1, with D maybe TRBD1 (6 bases). Deletions cut 1 base from V and 3 bases from J, with 15 bases between. CDR1 SEHNR and CDR2 FQNEAQ come from the germline V gene (reference sequence). The CDR3 contains 16 residues. The DNA of the CDR3 is TGTGCCAGCAGCTTAGTCAGTAGGGGGGAGTACACTGAAGCTTTCTTT. It encodes CASSLVSRGEYTEAFF. Drawing the rest from reference TRBV7-9 and TRBJ1-1, the complete variable domain is DTGVSQNPRHKITKRGQNVTFRCDPISEHNRLYWYRQTLGQGPEFLTYFQNEAQLEKSRLLSDRFSAERPKGSFSTLEIQRTEQGDSAMYLCASSLVSRGEYTEAFFGQGTRLTVV.

At least ten counts were recorded for this clonotype. CDR3 bases: TGTGCCAGCAGCTTGCCAGCCGTACCCCTCCACTTT. As protein: CASSLPAVPLHF. This sequence joins TRBV5-8 and TRBJ1-6; no firm D call. The ends were cut back, 1 base at V and 12 bases at J, with 8 bases in the middle. CDR3 length equals 12 residues. CDR1 and CDR2 from the germline V gene are SGHTS and YDEGEE.

This clonotype was seen ten or more times. J is TRBJ2-7 and V is TRBV20-1; D gene unclear. The CDR3 runs 12 residues. Trimming cost V 7 bases and J 2 bases, with 12 bases left between them. CDR1 and CDR2 from the germline V gene are DFQATT and SNEGSKA (reference sequence). The CDR3 sequence: CSERRATYEQYF. Here the CDR3 DNA reads TGCAGTGAAAGACGGGCTACCTACGAGCAGTACTTC.

The chain combines TRBV28 with TRBJ2-3, with 13 bases that match TRBD2. The germline gives CDR1 MDHEN, CDR2 SYDVKM. V trimming: 6 bases; J trimming: 4 bases; junction bases outside the gene matches: 4. This CDR3 has 15 amino acids. CDR3 sequence: CASRPGLAGSDTQYF. The CDR3 nucleotides read TGTGCCAGCAGACCGGGACTAGCGGGGTCAGATACGCAGTATTTT.

CDR3 amino acids: CASSRGRLESEKLFF. The CDR3, as DNA: TGTGCCAGCAGCCGGGGCCGGTTGGAGTCTGAAAAACTGTTTTTT. The rearrangement links TRBV12-3 or TRBV12-4 to TRBJ1-4, with D possibly being TRBD1 (5 bases). Trimming pared 6 bases from V and 7 bases from J, leaving 18 bases between. CDR3 length: 15 amino acids.

This rearrangement joins TRBV29-1 to TRBJ2-1; a weak D match, TRBD2 (7 bases). The CDR3 consists of 15 residues. V lost 6 bases and J lost 4, with 19 bases in between. The germline CDR1 and CDR2 sequences are SQVTM and ANQGSEA. The CDR3 DNA is TGCAGCGTGGCGCTGGGGGGGGGCCTTTACAATGAGCAGTTCTTC. Protein product: CSVALGGGLYNEQFF.

This clonotype was recorded many times. The rearrangement links TRBV19 to TRBJ1-4; TRBD1 aligns across 7 bases. The CDR3 has 13 residues. Germline V gene data show CDR1 as LNHDA and CDR2 as SQIVND (reference sequence). Trimming took 8 bases from V and 7 from J; bases not matched to a gene: 7. CDR3 loop: CASHRDSGEKLFF. CDR3 in DNA: TGTGCCAGTCACCGGGACAGTGGTGAAAAACTGTTTTTT.

Worth noting for this clonotype: Its ends do not fully match the called genes, so a read error is possible. This rearrangement joins TRBV2 to TRBJ2-6; D perhaps matches TRBD1 (5 bases). The CDR3 extends over 15 amino acids. Germline loops: CDR1 SNHLY, CDR2 FYNNEI. This CDR3 is CASRLQSSGANALTF. CDR3 DNA sequence: TGTGCCAGCCGCCTACAGAGCTCTGGGGCCAACGCCCTGACTTTC.

This clonotype was recorded many times. CDR3 residues: CSAETGLWTDTQYF. CDR3 sequence (DNA): TGCAGTGCCGAGACAGGGCTTTGGACAGATACGCAGTATTTT. V usage is TRBV20-1 and J usage is TRBJ2-3, with 7 bases matching TRBD1. Germline-derived CDR1 and CDR2 are DFQATT and SNEGSKA (reference sequence). The J segment lost 3 bases and the V segment lost 6 bases, leaving 9 bases of the junction unmatched. The CDR3 runs to 14 residues.

This clonotype occurred many times. This chain links TRBV15 with TRBJ1-5; weak D call: TRBD1 (6 bases). V was pared by 3 bases and J by 3 bases, with 15 bases between. Germline V gives CDR1 LNHNV, CDR2 YYDKDF (reference sequence). This CDR3 has 16 amino acids. The CDR3 nucleotides are TGTGCCACCAGCAGCGATTTAACAGGGTTCAATCAGCCCCAGCATTTT. It encodes CATSSDLTGFNQPQHF.

This clonotype came up many times. The rearrangement uses TRBV7-2 and TRBJ1-1; no definite D call. Between the trimmed V and J ends, which lost 3 bases and 2 bases, there was a span of 10 bases. Germline CDR1 is SGHTA and CDR2 is FQGNSA. CDR3 size: 14 residues. CDR3 coding DNA: TGTGCCAGCAGCTTCGGACGGACTAACACTGAAGCTTTCTTT. This sequence encodes CASSFGRTNTEAFF.

This rearrangement joins TRBV19 to TRBJ2-3; 8 nucleotides match TRBD1. With V trimmed by 5 bases and J by 0 bases, 7 bases remained unmatched. The CDR3 spans 16 residues. Germline V gene lookup returns CDR1 LNHDA and CDR2 SQIVND (reference sequence). The CDR3 is CASSPRDRKSTDTQYF. The CDR3 coding sequence is TGTGCCAGTAGTCCGCGGGACAGGAAAAGCACAGATACGCAGTATTTT.

The V and J genes are TRBV20-1 and TRBJ2-2; D is possibly TRBD1 (6 bases). V was shortened by 3 bases and J by 3 bases, with 14 bases between the two germline ends. CDR3 length: 15 residues. The V gene's germline CDR1 is DFQATT and CDR2 SNEGSKA (reference sequence). The CDR3 DNA reads as TGCAGTGCTAGTAGGCAGGGGTCTGACACCGGGGAGCTGTTTTTT. Residues: CSASRQGSDTGELFF.

In its sample, this clonotype was seen many times. The DNA for the CDR3 is TGCAGTGCTGGAGCCTATGGGACAGAAAGCACAGATACGCAGTATTTT. Its translation: CSAGAYGTESTDTQYF. The rearrangement joins TRBV20-1 to TRBJ2-3; 7 positions agree with TRBD1. Looked up from germline, CDR1 is DFQATT and CDR2 is SNEGSKA (reference sequence). There are 16 residues in the CDR3. V trimming: 5 bases; J trimming: 0 bases; junction bases outside the gene matches: 11.

CDR3 sequence: CASSITGTGYEQYF. CDR3 DNA sequence: TGTGCCAGTAGTATAACCGGGACAGGCTACGAGCAGTACTTC. The chain recombines TRBV19 with TRBJ2-7; 8 bases align to TRBD1. The CDR3 runs 14 residues. Germline V gene lookup returns CDR1 LNHDA and CDR2 SQIVND (reference sequence). After removal of 2 bases from V and 3 bases from J, the junction contained 3 bases not matched to a gene.

V usage is TRBV5-8 and J usage is TRBJ1-5; D call uncertain. V was cut by 2 bases and J by 3 bases, with 6 bases left in between. This CDR3 comprises 13 residues. The V gene's germline CDR1 is SGHTS and CDR2 YDEGEE. In nucleotides, the CDR3 is TGTGCCAGCAGCTTTGGGGACAATCAGCCCCAGCATTTT. Translating gives CASSFGDNQPQHF.

This clonotype was observed a few times. This chain joins TRBV29-1 and TRBJ1-2; the D gene is possibly TRBD1 (5 bases). Trimming removed 6 bases from V and 3 bases from J, with 23 bases in between. CDR3 length: 16 amino acids. CDR1 and CDR2 (germline): SQVTM, ANQGSEA. CDR3 residues: CSVRNTSRVVHYGYTF. CDR3 coding DNA: TGCAGCGTCCGGAATACCAGCAGGGTTGTTCACTATGGCTACACCTTC.

This clonotype was counted many times. CDR3 nucleotide sequence: TGCAGTGCTAGGGGGCAGGGACAAGAGACCCAGTACTTC. It translates to CSARGQGQETQYF. The V and J genes are TRBV20-1 and TRBJ2-5, with D perhaps TRBD1 (5 bases). V was clipped by 3 bases and J by 2 bases, with 10 bases between them. The length of the CDR3 is 13 residues. Per germline, CDR1 DFQATT and CDR2 SNEGSKA (reference sequence).

This clonotype was found many times. CDR3 bases: TGTGCCACCCCCCGCAAAGGGTATGGAAACACCATATATTTT. Residues: CATPRKGYGNTIYF. This rearrangement joins TRBV2 to TRBJ1-3; D remains ambiguous. The ends were cut back, 10 bases at V and 3 bases at J, with 16 bases in the middle. Germline V CDR1 and CDR2: SNHLY, FYNNEI. This CDR3 spans 14 amino acids.

In this sample, this clonotype turned up many times. V and J are TRBV27 and TRBJ2-1; 9 nucleotides align to TRBD2. After removal of 7 bases from V and 7 bases from J, the junction contained 5 bases not matched to a gene. Germline lookup yields CDR1 MNHEY and CDR2 SMNVEV (reference sequence). This CDR3 has 13 residues. The DNA of the CDR3 is TGTGCCAGCATAGGACTAGCGTTGAATGAGCAGTTCTTC. Its protein is CASIGLALNEQFF.

The sample holds many counts of this clonotype. The gene calls are TRBV7-8 and TRBJ2-2; D ambiguous. CDR3 length: 13 residues. Per germline, CDR1 SGHVS and CDR2 FQNEAQ. Between the trimmed V and J ends, which lost 5 bases and 0 bases, there was a span of 4 bases. The DNA for the CDR3 is TGTGCCAGCAGCAGAACGAACACCGGGGAGCTGTTTTTT. Translating it yields CASSRTNTGELFF.

This clonotype was recorded a few times. The CDR3 protein is CASSDALEGGPMVEQFAEAFF. The CDR3 nucleotides are TGTGCCAGCAGCGACGCCCTAGAGGGGGGCCCTATGGTTGAACAATTCGCTGAAGCTTTCTTT. This chain uses TRBV9 with TRBJ1-1, with a tentative D call TRBD1 (6 bases). The CDR3 runs 21 residues. V was pared by 3 bases and J by 6 bases, with 36 bases between. Germline loops: CDR1 SGDLS, CDR2 YYNGEE.

The chain has TRBV2 and TRBJ1-1, with D tentatively TRBD1 (5 bases). CDR1 is SNHLY and CDR2 is FYNNEI in the germline V gene. Trimming shortened V by 4 bases and J by 3 bases, and 15 bases separated the two germline ends. The CDR3 is made up of 15 amino acids. CDR3 DNA sequence: TGTGCCAGCAGTGTCGCGGGGGGTAGGTACACTGAAGCTTTCTTT. This gives the protein CASSVAGGRYTEAFF.

Many counts were recorded for this clonotype. The V and J genes are TRBV20-1 and TRBJ1-1; no definite D call. The CDR3 has 11 residues. Germline V gene sequence: CDR1 DFQATT, CDR2 SNEGSKA (reference sequence). V was trimmed by 0 bases and J by 10 bases, leaving 9 bases between them. DNA for the CDR3: TGCAGTGCTAGAGACAGGAACCTAGCTTTCTTT. Amino acid sequence: CSARDRNLAFF.

This clonotype was counted a few times. This chain uses TRBV27 with TRBJ2-6, with D hard to call. V was pared by 3 bases and J by 0 bases, with 12 bases between. Germline V gene sequence: CDR1 MNHEY, CDR2 SMNVEV (reference sequence). This CDR3 spans 17 amino acids. CDR3 nucleotides: TGTGCCAGCAGTTTCTTAGTTTCGCACTCTGGGGCCAACGTCCTGACTTTC. Its translation is CASSFLVSHSGANVLTF.

This clonotype has only a few counts. The rearrangement joins TRBV6-5 to TRBJ1-3; D remains ambiguous. Germline loops: CDR1 MNHEY, CDR2 SVGAGI. Trimming left V 0 bases short and J 0 bases short, with 6 bases between. This CDR3 contains 15 residues. CDR3 nucleotides: TGTGCCAGCAGTTACTCGACGCGCTCTGGAAACACCATATATTTT. This translates into CASSYSTRSGNTIYF.

The table lists this clonotype with many counts. This chain joins TRBV20-1 and TRBJ2-1, with 11 bases lining up with TRBD2. V trimming: 4 bases; J trimming: 12 bases; junction bases outside the gene matches: 14. Germline CDR1 reads DFQATT; CDR2 reads SNEGSKA (reference sequence). There are 15 residues in the CDR3. The CDR3 coding sequence is TGCAGTGCTACAACTAGCGGGGGTATAAGTAGTGGGCAGTTCTTC. The encoded protein is CSATTSGGISSGQFF.

This clonotype was observed at least ten times. This rearrangement joins TRBV28 to TRBJ2-7, with 7 bases lining up with TRBD2. The J segment lost 3 bases and the V segment lost 6 bases, leaving 14 bases of the junction unmatched. The CDR3 totals 16 residues. Germline V gene lookup returns CDR1 MDHEN and CDR2 SYDVKM. The CDR3 nucleotides read TGTGCCAGCAGCAACCCCAGGTCTGGCGGGGGCTACGAGCAGTACTTC. Its translation: CASSNPRSGGGYEQYF.

This clonotype has more than one count but fewer than ten. It may be a read error: a sequence one base away is much more abundant. The chain employs TRBV7-4 and TRBJ2-5, with D possibly being TRBD1 or TRBD2 (5 bases each). This CDR3 has 13 amino acids. Germline V gene lookup returns CDR1 SGHVT and CDR2 SQSDAQ. The CDR3 DNA follows: TGTGCCAGCAGCTCATCTAGGGACGGGTCCCAGCACTTC. Translation: CASSSSRDGSQHF.

There are a few counts of this clonotype. This rearrangement joins TRBV5-5 to TRBJ1-4; no clear D. CDR3 length: 16 amino acids. Germline lookup yields CDR1 SGHKS and CDR2 YYEKEE (reference sequence). V gave up 4 bases and J gave up 4 bases, with 17 bases separating them. The CDR3 loop reads CASSPVGLGVNEKLFF. In DNA, the CDR3 is TGTGCCAGCAGCCCGGTAGGACTGGGAGTTAATGAAAAACTGTTTTTT.